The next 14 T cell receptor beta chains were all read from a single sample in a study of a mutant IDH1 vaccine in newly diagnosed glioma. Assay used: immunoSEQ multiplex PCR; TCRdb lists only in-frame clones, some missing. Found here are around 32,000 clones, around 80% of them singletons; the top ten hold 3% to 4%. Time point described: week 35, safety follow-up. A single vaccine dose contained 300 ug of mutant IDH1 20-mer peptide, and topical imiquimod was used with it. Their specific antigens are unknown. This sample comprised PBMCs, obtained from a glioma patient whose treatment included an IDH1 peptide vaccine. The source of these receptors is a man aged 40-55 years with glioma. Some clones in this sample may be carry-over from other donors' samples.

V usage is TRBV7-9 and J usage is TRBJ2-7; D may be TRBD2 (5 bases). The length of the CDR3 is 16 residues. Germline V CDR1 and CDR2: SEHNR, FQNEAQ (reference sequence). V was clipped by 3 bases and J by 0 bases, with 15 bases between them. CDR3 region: CASSFTVSTSSYEQYF. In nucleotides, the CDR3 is TGTGCCAGCAGCTTTACGGTATCAACTAGCTCCTACGAGCAGTACTTC.

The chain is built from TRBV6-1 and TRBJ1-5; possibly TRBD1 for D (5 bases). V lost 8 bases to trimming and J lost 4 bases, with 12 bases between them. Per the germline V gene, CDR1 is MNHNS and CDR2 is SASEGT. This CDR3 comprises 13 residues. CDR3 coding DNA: TGTGCCAGCCACTATTGGGGGAATCAGCCCCAGCATTTT. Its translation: CASHYWGNQPQHF.

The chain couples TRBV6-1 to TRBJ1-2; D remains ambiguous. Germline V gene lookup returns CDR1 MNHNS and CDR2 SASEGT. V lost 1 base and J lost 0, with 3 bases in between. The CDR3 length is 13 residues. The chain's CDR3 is CASSEGSNYGYTF. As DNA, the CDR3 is TGTGCCAGCAGTGAAGGGTCTAACTATGGCTACACCTTC.

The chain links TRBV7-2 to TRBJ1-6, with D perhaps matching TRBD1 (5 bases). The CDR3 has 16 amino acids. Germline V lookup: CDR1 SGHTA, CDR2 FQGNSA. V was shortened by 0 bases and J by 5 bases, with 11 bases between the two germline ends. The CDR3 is CASSLAGAFNNSPLHF. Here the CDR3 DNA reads TGTGCCAGCAGCTTAGCAGGGGCATTTAATAATTCACCCCTCCACTTT.

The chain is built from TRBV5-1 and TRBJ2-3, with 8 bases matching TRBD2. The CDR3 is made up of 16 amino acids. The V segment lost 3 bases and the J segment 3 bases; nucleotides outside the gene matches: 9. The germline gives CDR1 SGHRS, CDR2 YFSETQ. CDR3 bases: TGCGCCAGCAGCTCCGGACTAGCTCCGGGGACAGATACGCAGTATTTT. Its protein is CASSSGLAPGTDTQYF. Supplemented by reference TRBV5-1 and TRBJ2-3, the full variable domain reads KAGVTQTPRYLIKTRGQQVTLSCSPISGHRSVSWYQQTPGQGLQFLFEYFSETQRNKGNFPGRFSGRQFSNSRSEMNVSTLELGDSALYLCASSSGLAPGTDTQYFGPGTRLTVL.

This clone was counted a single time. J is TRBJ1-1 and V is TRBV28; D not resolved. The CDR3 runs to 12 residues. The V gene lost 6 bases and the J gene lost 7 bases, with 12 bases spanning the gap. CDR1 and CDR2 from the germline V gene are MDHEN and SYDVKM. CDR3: CASRFRRGEAFF. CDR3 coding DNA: TGTGCCAGCAGATTTCGGCGGGGTGAAGCTTTCTTT.

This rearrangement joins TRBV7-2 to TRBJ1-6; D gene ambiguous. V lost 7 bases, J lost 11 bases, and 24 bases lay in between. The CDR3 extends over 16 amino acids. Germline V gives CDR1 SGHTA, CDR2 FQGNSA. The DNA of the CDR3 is TGTGCCAGCACCCTTTTTAAGGCGAAGTCATTTCCACCCCTCCACTTT. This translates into CASTLFKAKSFPPLHF.

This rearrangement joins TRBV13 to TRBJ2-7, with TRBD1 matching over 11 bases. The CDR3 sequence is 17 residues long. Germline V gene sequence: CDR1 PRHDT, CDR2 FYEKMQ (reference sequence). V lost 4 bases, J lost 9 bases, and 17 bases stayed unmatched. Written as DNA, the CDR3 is TGTGCCAGCAGCTGGGGGACAGGGGGACTCCTTGGTAAAAGGCAGTACTTC. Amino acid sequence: CASSWGTGGLLGKRQYF. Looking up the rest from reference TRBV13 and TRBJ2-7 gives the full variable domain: AAGVIQSPRHLIKEKRETATLKCYPIPRHDTVYWYQQGPGQDPQFLISFYEKMQSDKGSIPDRFSAQQFSDYHSELNMSSLELGDSALYFCASSWGTGGLLGKRQYFGPGTRLTVT.

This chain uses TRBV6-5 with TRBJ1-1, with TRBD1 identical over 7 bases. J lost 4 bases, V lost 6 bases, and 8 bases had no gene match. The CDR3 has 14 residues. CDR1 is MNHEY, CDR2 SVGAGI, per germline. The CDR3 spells CASSFRAGGTEAFF. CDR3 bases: TGTGCCAGCAGCTTTCGGGCAGGGGGCACTGAAGCTTTCTTT.

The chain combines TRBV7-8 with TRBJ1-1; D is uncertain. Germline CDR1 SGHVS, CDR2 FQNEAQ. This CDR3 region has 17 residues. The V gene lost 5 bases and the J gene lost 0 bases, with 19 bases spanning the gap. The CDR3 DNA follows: TGTGCCAGCAGCCTCCCCTCCGGCATAGGGATGAACACTGAAGCTTTCTTT. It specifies CASSLPSGIGMNTEAFF.

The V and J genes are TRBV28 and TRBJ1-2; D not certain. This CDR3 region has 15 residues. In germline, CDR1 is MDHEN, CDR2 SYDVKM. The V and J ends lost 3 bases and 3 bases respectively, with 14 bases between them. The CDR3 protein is CASSLLDRRDYGYTF. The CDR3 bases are TGTGCCAGCAGTTTGCTAGATAGACGGGACTATGGCTACACCTTC.

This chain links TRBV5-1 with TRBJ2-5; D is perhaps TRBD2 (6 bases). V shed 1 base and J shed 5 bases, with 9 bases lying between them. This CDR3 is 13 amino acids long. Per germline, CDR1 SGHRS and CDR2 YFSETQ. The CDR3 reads CASSLSGLETQYF. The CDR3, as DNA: TGCGCCAGCAGCTTGAGCGGGCTGGAGACCCAGTACTTC.

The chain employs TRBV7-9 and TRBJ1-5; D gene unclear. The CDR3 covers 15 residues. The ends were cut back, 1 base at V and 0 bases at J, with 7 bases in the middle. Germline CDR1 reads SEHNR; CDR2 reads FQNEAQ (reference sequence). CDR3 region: CASSLGVNSNQPQHF. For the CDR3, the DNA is TGTGCCAGCAGCTTAGGGGTTAATAGCAATCAGCCCCAGCATTTT.

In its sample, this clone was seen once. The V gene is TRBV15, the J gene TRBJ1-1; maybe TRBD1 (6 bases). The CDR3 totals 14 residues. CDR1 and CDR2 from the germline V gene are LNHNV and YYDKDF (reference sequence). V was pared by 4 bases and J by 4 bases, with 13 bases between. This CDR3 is CATSTEGGPTEAFF. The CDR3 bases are TGTGCCACCAGCACCGAGGGGGGGCCCACTGAAGCTTTCTTT.